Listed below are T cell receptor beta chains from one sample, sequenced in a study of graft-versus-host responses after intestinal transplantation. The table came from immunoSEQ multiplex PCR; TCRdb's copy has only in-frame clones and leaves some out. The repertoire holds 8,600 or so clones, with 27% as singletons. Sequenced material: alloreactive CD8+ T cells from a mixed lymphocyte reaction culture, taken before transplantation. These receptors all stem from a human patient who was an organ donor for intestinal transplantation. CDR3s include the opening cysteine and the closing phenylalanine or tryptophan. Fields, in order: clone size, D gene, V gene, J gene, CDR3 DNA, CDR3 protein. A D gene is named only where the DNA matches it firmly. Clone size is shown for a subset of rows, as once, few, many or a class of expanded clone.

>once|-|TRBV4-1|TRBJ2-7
TGCGCCAGCAGCCAAGAAGCCGGACAGCTTTACGAGCAGTACTTC
CASSQEAGQLYEQYF
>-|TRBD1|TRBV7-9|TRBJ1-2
TGTGCCAGCAGCTTACTTAAGGGGGCGGACTATGGCTACACCTTC
CASSLLKGADYGYTF
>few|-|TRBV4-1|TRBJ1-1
TGCGCCAGCAGCCAAGATTCCGAAGCTTTCTTT
CASSQDSEAFF
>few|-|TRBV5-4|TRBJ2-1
TGTGCCAGCAGCCACGCGTGGGGCCGTTCCTACAATGAGCAGTTCTTC
CASSHAWGRSYNEQFF
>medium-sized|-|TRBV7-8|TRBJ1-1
TGTGCCAGCAGCTTATACGGGGGCGAAGAAGCTTTCTTT
CASSLYGGEEAFF
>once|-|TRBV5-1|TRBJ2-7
TGCGCCAGCAGCTTGTTCGTAGGCGCCTACGAGCAGTACTTC
CASSLFVGAYEQYF
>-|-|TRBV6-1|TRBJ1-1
TGTGCCAGCTCGGGGAAAATGAACACTGAAGCTTTCTTT
CASSGKMNTEAFF
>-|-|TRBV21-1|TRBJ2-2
TGTGCCAGCAGCGTTAACACCGGGGAGCTGTTTTTT
CASSVNTGELFF
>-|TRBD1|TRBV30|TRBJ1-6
TGTGCCTGGAGTGTAGGACAGGGAGTTTCACCCCTCCACTTT
CAWSVGQGVSPLHF
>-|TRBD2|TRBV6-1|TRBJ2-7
TGTGCCAGCAGTGTAGTAGCGGGATGGGAGCAGTACTTC
CASSVVAGWEQYF
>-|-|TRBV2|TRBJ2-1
TGTGCCAGCAGTCCTTATATCTACAATGAGCAGTTCTTC
CASSPYIYNEQFF
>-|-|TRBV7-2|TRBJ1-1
TGTGCCAGCAGCACAATGAACACTGAAGCTTTCTTT
CASSTMNTEAFF
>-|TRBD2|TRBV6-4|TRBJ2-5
TGTGCCAGCAGTGTAAAACTAGCGGGCTGGGAGACCCAGTACTTC
CASSVKLAGWETQYF
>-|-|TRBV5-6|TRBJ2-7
TGTGCCAGCAGTGGGGTGGCCCAGTACGAGCAGTACTTC
CASSGVAQYEQYF
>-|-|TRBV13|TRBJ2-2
TGTGCCAGCAGTGAATTCGGCAGTAGGTCCGGGGAGCTGTTTTTT
CASSEFGSRSGELFF